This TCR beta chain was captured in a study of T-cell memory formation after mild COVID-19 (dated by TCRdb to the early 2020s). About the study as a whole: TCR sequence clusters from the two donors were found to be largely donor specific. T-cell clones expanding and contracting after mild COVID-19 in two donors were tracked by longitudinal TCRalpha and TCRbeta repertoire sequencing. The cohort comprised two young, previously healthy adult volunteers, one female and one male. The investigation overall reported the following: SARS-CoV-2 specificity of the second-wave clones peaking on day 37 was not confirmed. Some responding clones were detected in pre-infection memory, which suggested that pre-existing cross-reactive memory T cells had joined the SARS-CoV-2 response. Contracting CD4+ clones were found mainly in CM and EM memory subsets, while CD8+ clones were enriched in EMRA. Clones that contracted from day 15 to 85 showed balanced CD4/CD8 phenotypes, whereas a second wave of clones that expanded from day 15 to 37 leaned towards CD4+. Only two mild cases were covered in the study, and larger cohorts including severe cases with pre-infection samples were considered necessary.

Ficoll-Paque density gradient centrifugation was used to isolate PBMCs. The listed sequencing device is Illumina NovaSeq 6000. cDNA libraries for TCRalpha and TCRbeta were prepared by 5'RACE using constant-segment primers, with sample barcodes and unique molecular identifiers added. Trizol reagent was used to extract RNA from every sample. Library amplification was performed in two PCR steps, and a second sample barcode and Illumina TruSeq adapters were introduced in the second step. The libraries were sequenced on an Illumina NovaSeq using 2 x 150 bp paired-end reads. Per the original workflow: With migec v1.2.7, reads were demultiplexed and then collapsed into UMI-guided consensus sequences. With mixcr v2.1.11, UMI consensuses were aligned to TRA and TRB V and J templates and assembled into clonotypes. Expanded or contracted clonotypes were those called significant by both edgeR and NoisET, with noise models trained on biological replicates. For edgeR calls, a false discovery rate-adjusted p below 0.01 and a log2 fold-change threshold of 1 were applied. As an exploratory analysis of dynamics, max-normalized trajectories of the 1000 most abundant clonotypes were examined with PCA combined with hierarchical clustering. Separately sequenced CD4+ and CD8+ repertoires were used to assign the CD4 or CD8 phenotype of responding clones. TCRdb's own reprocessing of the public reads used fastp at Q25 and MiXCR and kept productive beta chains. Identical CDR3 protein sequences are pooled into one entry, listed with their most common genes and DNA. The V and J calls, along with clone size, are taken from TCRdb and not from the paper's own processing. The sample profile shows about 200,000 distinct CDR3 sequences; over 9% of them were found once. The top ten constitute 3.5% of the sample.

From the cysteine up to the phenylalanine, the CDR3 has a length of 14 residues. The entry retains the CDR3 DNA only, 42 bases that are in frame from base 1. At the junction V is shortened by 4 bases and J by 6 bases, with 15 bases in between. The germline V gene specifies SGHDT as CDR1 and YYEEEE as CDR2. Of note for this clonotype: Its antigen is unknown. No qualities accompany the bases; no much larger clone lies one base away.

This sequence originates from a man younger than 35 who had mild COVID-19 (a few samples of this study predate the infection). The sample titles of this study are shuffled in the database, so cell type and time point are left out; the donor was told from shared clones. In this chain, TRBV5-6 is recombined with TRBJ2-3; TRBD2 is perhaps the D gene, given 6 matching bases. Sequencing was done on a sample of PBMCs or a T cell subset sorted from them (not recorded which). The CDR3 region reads CASSLGGILDTQYF. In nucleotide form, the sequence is TGTGCCAGCAGCCTCGGAGGGATATTGGATACGCAGTATTTT.